One sample yielded the 4 T cell receptor beta chains listed below, sequenced in a study of T-cell memory formation after mild COVID-19. In TCRdb, the 5' RACE reads were re-called with MiXCR into one record per CDR3 protein. The sample records approximately 260,000 distinct CDR3 sequences, under 20% being singletons. Material for sequencing was PBMCs or a T cell subset sorted from them (not recorded which). These receptors all come from a man in his late teens or twenties who had mild COVID-19 (a few samples of this study predate the infection). Cell type and time point are not known.

This chain connects TRBV5-1 to TRBJ1-3, with D perhaps TRBD1 (6 bases). The length of the CDR3 is 14 residues. Trimming pared 6 bases from V and 4 bases from J, leaving 14 bases between. CDR1 is SGHRS, CDR2 YFSETQ, per germline. DNA for the CDR3: TGCGCCAGCAAATTGACAGGTTTCGGAAACACCATATATTTT. Residues: CASKLTGFGNTIYF.

This clonotype was seen only once. This chain's CDR3 is CASSTGGQGGTEAFF. The CDR3 region has the DNA TGTGCCAGCAGTACGGGTGGACAGGGCGGCACTGAAGCTTTCTTT. V usage is TRBV6-6 and J usage is TRBJ1-1; 8 bases are shared with TRBD1. The CDR3 spans 15 residues. Germline V gene data show CDR1 as MNHNY and CDR2 as SVGAGI (reference sequence). Germline trimming cut 5 bases from V and 4 bases from J; bases unmatched to any gene: 9.

In its sample, this clonotype was seen many times. The chain carries TRBV28 and TRBJ2-1; 11 positions agree with TRBD2. V was clipped by 8 bases and J by 15 bases; unmatched bases: 9. The germline CDR1 and CDR2 sequences are MDHEN and SYDVKM. This CDR3 comprises 12 residues. CDR3 nucleotides: TGTGCCAGCGGTCAACCCGGGACTAGCGGGTTCTTC. Translated: CASGQPGTSGFF.

The gene calls are TRBV27 and TRBJ2-1, with 8 bases aligning to TRBD1. Trimming took 6 bases from V and 6 from J; bases not matched to a gene: 4. Germline V gives CDR1 MNHEY, CDR2 SMNVEV (reference sequence). This CDR3 region has 13 residues. CDR3 coding DNA: TGTGCCAGCAGCTTACAGGGGGTCAATGAGCAGTTCTTC. It specifies CASSLQGVNEQFF.